The 2 T cell receptor beta chains presented below share a single source sample, sequenced in a study of blood T cell repertoires in COVID-19. The table came from immunoSEQ multiplex PCR; TCRdb's copy has only in-frame clones and leaves some out. The sample records around 35,000 clones, 81% being singletons. Sequenced sample: peripheral blood. All receptors come from a man aged 65 to 79 with COVID-19, enrolled during active disease.

The genes are TRBV5-8 and TRBJ2-7; weak D call: TRBD1 (6 bases). The CDR3 is 16 residues long. Per the germline V gene, CDR1 is SGHTS and CDR2 is YDEGEE. Trimming left V 2 bases short and J 4 bases short, with 19 bases between. This chain's CDR3 is CASSLPTTGNVYEQYF. CDR3 DNA sequence: TGTGCCAGCAGCTTACCGACAACAGGGAATGTTTACGAGCAGTACTTC. The complete variable domain, with remaining parts taken from reference TRBV5-8 and TRBJ2-7, reads EAGVTQSPTHLIKTRGQQATLRCSPISGHTSVYWYQQALGLGLQFLLWYDEGEERNRGNFPPRFSGRQFPNYSSELNVNALELEDSALYLCASSLPTTGNVYEQYFGPGTRLTVT.

The DNA for the CDR3 is TGTGCCAGCAGTGCCCAGGGGCAGGATCAGCCCCAGCATTTT. Translating gives CASSAQGQDQPQHF. V usage is TRBV2 and J usage is TRBJ1-5; TRBD1 is a possible D gene (6 bases). Germline V gene sequence: CDR1 SNHLY, CDR2 FYNNEI. The length of the CDR3 is 14 residues. Trimming pared 4 bases from V and 5 bases from J, leaving 12 bases between. The variable domain in full, completed from reference TRBV2 and TRBJ1-5, reads EPEVTQTPSHQVTQMGQEVILRCVPISNHLYFYWYRQILGQKVEFLVSFYNNEISEKSEIFDDQFSVERPDGSNFTLKIRSTKLEDSAMYFCASSAQGQDQPQHFGDGTRLSIL.